This TCR beta chain is drawn from a study of T cells in Graves' hyperthyroidism and ophthalmopathy. At least 3 on the Clinical Activity Score was recorded for ophthalmopathy patients, who also had NOSPECS grade at least 4 and duration under 3 months. Using RNA transcripts as the source, TCR beta CDR3 regions were amplified. When the TCR CDR3 underwent first-round RT-PCR, the HTBI primer set was used. TCRdb ran MiXCR on the multiplex PCR reads and lists one entry per CDR3 protein. Of hundreds of thousands of distinct CDR3 sequences detected, 15% to 20% appear once; the ten largest clones hold approximately 60%. This clonotype came up many times. The CDR3 spans 13 residues. Germline CDR1 is GTSNPN and CDR2 is SVGIG (reference sequence). With V trimmed by 2 bases and J by 7 bases, 7 bases remained unmatched.

The sequence came from a woman aged 55-75 years with Graves' ophthalmopathy. Input material: blood. The chain joins TRBV30 to TRBJ1-2; 7 bases align to TRBD1. In DNA, the CDR3 is TGTGCCTGGAGTCGGGACAGACCCCTTGGCTACACCTTC. As protein: CAWSRDRPLGYTF. Full variable domain (outside the CDR3, taken from reference TRBV30 and TRBJ1-2): SQTIHQWPATLVQPVGSPLSLECTVEGTSNPNLYWYRQAAGRGLQLLFYSVGIGQISSEVPQNLSASRPQDRQFILSSKKLLLSDSGFYLCAWSRDRPLGYTFGSGTRLTVV.